Given below is one T cell receptor beta chain in context. Purified naive CD4+ T cells were depleted of CD25+ Tregs. TCRdb re-derived calls from the 5' RACE reads in MiXCR, one entry per CDR3 protein. The repertoire has roughly 39,000 distinct CDR3 sequences, around 18% of them found once; the top ten carry 2.5% to 3%. Germline V CDR1 and CDR2: DFQATT, SNEGSKA (reference sequence). The CDR3 has 12 residues. Sequenced input: naive CD4+ T cells sorted from a lymph node. As to subset: naive CD4+ T cells, CD4+CD45RA+CD25-. The clonotype originates from a female donor with breast cancer. The V call is TRBV20-1, the J call TRBJ1-1, with D uncertain. In DNA, the CDR3 is TGCAGCCCCGGGAGGACGAACACTGAAGCTTTCTTT. It translates to CSPGRTNTEAFF.